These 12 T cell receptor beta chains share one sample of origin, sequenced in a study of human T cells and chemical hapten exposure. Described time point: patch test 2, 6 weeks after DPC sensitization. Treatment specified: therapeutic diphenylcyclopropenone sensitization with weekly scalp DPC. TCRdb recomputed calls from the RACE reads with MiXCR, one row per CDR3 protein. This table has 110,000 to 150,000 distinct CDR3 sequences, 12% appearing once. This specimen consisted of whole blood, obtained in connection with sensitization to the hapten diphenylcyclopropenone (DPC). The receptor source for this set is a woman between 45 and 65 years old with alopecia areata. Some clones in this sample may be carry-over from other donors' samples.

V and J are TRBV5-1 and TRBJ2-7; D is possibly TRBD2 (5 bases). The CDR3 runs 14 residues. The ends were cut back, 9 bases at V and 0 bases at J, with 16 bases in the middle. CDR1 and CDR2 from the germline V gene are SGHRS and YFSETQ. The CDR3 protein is CATSPGITSYEQYF. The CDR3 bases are TGCGCCACCTCCCCCGGGATTACCTCCTACGAGCAGTACTTC.

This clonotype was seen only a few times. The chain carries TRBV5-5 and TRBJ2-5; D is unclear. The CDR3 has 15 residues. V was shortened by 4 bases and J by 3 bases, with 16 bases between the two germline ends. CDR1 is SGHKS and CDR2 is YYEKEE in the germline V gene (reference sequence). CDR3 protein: CASSPGPREKETQYF. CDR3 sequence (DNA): TGTGCCAGCAGCCCGGGCCCTAGAGAGAAAGAGACCCAGTACTTC.

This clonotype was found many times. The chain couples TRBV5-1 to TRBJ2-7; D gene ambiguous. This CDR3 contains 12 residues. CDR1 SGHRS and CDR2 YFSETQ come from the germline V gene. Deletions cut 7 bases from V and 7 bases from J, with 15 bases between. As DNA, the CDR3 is TGCGCCAGCTCCAGATCGGCTGAAGAGCAGTACTTC. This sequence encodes CASSRSAEEQYF.

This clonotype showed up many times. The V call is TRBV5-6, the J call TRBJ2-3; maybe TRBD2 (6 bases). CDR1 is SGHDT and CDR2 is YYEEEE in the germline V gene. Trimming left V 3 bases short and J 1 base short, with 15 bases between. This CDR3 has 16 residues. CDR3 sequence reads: CASSYGSGGRTDTQYF. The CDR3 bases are TGTGCCAGCAGCTATGGTAGCGGAGGACGCACAGATACGCAGTATTTT. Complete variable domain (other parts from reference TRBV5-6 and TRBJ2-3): DAGVTQSPTHLIKTRGQQVTLRCSPKSGHDTVSWYQQALGQGPQFIFQYYEEEERQRGNFPDRFSGHQFPNYSSELNVNALLLGDSALYLCASSYGSGGRTDTQYFGPGTRLTVL.

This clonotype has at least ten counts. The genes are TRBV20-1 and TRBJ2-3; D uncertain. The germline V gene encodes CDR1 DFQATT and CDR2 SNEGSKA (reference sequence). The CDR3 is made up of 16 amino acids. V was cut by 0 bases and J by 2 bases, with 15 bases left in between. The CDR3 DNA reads TGCAGTGCTAGAGATCCAGCATTAGCCAACACAGATACGCAGTATTTT. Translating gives CSARDPALANTDTQYF.

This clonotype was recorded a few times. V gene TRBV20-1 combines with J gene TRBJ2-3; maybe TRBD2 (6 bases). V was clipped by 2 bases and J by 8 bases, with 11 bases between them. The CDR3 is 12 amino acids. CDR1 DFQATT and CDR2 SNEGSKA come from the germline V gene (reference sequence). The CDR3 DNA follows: TGCAGTGCTAGACCCGTGGGGGGTACGCAGTATTTT. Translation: CSARPVGGTQYF.

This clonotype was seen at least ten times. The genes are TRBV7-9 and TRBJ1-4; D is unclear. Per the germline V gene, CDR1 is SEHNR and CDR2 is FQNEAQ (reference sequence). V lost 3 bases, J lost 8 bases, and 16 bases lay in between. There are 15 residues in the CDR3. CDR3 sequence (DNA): TGTGCCAGCAGCTTGATAGTTGGCCTGACCGAAAAACTGTTTTTT. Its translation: CASSLIVGLTEKLFF.

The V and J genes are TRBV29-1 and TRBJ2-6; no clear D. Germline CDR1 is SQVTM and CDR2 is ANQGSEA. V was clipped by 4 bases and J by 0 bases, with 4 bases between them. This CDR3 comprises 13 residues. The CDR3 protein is CSVGTSGANVLTF. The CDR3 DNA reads TGCAGCGTTGGGACCTCTGGGGCCAACGTCCTGACTTTC.

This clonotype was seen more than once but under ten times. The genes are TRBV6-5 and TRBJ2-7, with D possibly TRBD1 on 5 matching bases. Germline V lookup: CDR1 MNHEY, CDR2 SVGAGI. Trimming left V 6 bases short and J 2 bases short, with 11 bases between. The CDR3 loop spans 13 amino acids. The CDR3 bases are TGTGCCAGCAGGGTTGGACACCCCTACGAGCAGTACTTC. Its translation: CASRVGHPYEQYF.

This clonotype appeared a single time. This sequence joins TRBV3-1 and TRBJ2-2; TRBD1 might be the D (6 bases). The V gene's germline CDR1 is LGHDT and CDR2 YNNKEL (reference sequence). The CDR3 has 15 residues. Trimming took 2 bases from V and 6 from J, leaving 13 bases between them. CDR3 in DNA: TGTGCCAGCAGCCAACGAAACAGGGTCCCCGGGGAGCTGTTTTTT. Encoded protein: CASSQRNRVPGELFF.

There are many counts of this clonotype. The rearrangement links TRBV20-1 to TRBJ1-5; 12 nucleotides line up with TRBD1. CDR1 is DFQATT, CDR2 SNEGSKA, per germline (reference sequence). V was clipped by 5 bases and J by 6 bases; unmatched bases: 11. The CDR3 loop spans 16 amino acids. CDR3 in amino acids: CSALGGDRGPSQPQHF. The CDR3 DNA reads TGCAGTGCTCTCGGAGGGGACAGGGGGCCTAGTCAGCCCCAGCATTTT.

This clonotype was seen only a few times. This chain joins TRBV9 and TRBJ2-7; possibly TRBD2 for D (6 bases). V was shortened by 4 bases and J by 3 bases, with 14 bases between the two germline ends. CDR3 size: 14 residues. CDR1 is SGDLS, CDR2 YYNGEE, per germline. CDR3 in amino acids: CASSQGGNLYEQYF. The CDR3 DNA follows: TGTGCCAGCAGCCAGGGAGGCAACCTCTACGAGCAGTACTTC.